The 25 T cell receptor beta chains listed next were all sequenced from one sample in a study of shared clonotypes between healthy human individuals. Measured with immunoSEQ multiplex PCR; TCRdb has only the in-frame clones, and not every one. In the table there are 550,000 to 850,000 clones, approximately 72% of which are singletons. The sequencing sample was made of memory CD4+ T cells sorted from blood. As to subset: CD45RA-negative fraction. Receptors originate from a woman aged 25 to 39 in good health.

The chain is built from TRBV27 and TRBJ2-5, with 7 bases matching TRBD1. CDR1 is MNHEY and CDR2 is SMNVEV in the germline V gene (reference sequence). With 3 bases clipped from V and 2 bases from J, the junction kept 3 bases outside the gene matches. The CDR3 spans 14 residues. CDR3 in amino acids: CASSFATGQETQYF. Written as DNA, the CDR3 is TGTGCCAGCAGTTTCGCGACAGGGCAAGAGACCCAGTACTTC.

DNA for the CDR3: TGCGCCAGCAGCTTGGTTGGGGCGTGGGACTACGAGCAGTACTTC. This gives the protein CASSLVGAWDYEQYF. V is TRBV5-1 and J is TRBJ2-7, with D maybe TRBD1 (5 bases). Germline lookup yields CDR1 SGHRS and CDR2 YFSETQ. This CDR3 spans 15 amino acids. Trimming took off 0 bases at V and 3 bases at J, with 13 bases between the two ends.

V is TRBV18 and J is TRBJ2-7; D is uncertain. CDR1 is KGHSH, CDR2 LQKENI, per germline. The CDR3 spans 15 residues. The V gene lost 1 base and the J gene lost 5 bases, with 15 bases spanning the gap. The CDR3 is CASSPRGQDSNEQYF. CDR3 DNA: TGTGCCAGCTCACCACGGGGTCAGGATAGCAACGAGCAGTACTTC.

The rearrangement uses TRBV5-1 and TRBJ2-1; TRBD1 or TRBD2 may be the D gene (6 bases each). V gave up 4 bases and J gave up 5 bases, with 13 bases separating them. The CDR3 totals 14 residues. The germline V gene encodes CDR1 SGHRS and CDR2 YFSETQ. CDR3 bases: TGCGCCAGCAGCCAGGGGACTGCGGACAATGAGCAGTTCTTC. The encoded protein is CASSQGTADNEQFF.

This clone occurred a few times. CDR3 amino acids: CASSIGGGSYPRRGNEQFF. Here the CDR3 DNA reads TGTGCCAGTAGTATAGGGGGCGGGAGCTACCCGCGTCGGGGCAATGAGCAGTTCTTC. This chain uses TRBV19 with TRBJ2-1, with 7 bases that match TRBD2. The CDR3 runs 19 residues. Germline values: CDR1 LNHDA, CDR2 SQIVND (reference sequence). V lost 1 base to trimming and J lost 6 bases; unmatched junction nucleotides: 18. Drawing the rest from reference TRBV19 and TRBJ2-1, the complete variable domain is DGGITQSPKYLFRKEGQNVTLSCEQNLNHDAMYWYRQDPGQGLRLIYYSQIVNDFQKGDIAEGYSVSREKKESFPLTVTSAQKNPTAFYLCASSIGGGSYPRRGNEQFFGPGTRLTVL.

V is TRBV28 and J is TRBJ1-2; TRBD1 matches 9 bases. Germline V gene sequence: CDR1 MDHEN, CDR2 SYDVKM. The CDR3 contains 13 residues. The J segment lost 7 bases and the V segment lost 6 bases, leaving 6 bases of the junction unmatched. The CDR3 nucleotides are TGTGCCAGCAGCCCGGGACAGGGTGTTGGCTACACCTTC. It is translated as CASSPGQGVGYTF.

This clone was recorded a few times. This rearrangement joins TRBV6-1 to TRBJ2-3; no clear D gene. Germline CDR1 MNHNS, CDR2 SASEGT. The CDR3 is made up of 14 amino acids. The V end was cut by 4 bases, the J end by 5 bases, with 13 bases between. The CDR3 here is CASSVSRHIDTQYF. The CDR3, as DNA: TGTGCCAGCAGTGTGAGCCGGCACATAGATACGCAGTATTTT.

In DNA, the CDR3 is TGCGCCAGCAGTGGTTTGAACACTGAAGCTTTCTTT. Translation gives CASSGLNTEAFF. The chain employs TRBV10-1 and TRBJ1-1, with D unclear. V lost 4 bases to trimming and J lost 0 bases, with 3 bases between them. Germline lookup yields CDR1 WNHNN and CDR2 SYGVQD (reference sequence). This CDR3 spans 12 amino acids.

This chain joins TRBV6-6 and TRBJ2-3; TRBD1 agrees at 9 bases. CDR3 length equals 15 residues. Germline lookup yields CDR1 MNHNY and CDR2 SVGAGI (reference sequence). The J segment lost 6 bases and the V segment lost 5 bases, leaving 9 bases of the junction unmatched. CDR3 sequence (DNA): TGTGCCAGCAGTAGAGAAGGGACAGGGAGGGATACGCAGTATTTT. Residues: CASSREGTGRDTQYF.

To note about this clone: An end of the junction does not agree with germline; a read error may underlie this. This rearrangement joins TRBV19 to TRBJ2-4; 7 nucleotides line up with TRBD1. The CDR3 runs 14 residues. CDR1 and CDR2 from the germline V gene are LNHDA and SQIVND (reference sequence). The CDR3 sequence: CASSIDLLGGQFIF. The CDR3, as DNA: TGTGCCAGTAGTATAGATCTATTAGGGGGACAGTTTATATTC.

This clone appeared many times. The rearrangement links TRBV27 to TRBJ2-4; the D gene is possibly TRBD2 (6 bases). Germline values: CDR1 MNHEY, CDR2 SMNVEV (reference sequence). CDR3 length equals 16 residues. V gave up 5 bases and J gave up 1 base, with 15 bases separating them. The CDR3, as DNA: TGTGCCAGCAGTCGTGGGGACTCCTGGGCCAAAAACATTCAGTACTTC. Its protein is CASSRGDSWAKNIQYF.

This clone was seen a few times. The chain recombines TRBV19 with TRBJ2-7; the D call may be TRBD1 or TRBD2 (5 bases each). V was cut by 10 bases and J by 5 bases, with 24 bases left in between. Germline V gene sequence: CDR1 LNHDA, CDR2 SQIVND (reference sequence). The CDR3 loop spans 15 amino acids. The CDR3 region has the DNA TGTGCCATTACTAGTGATGGTCAGGGCACCCACGAGCAGTACTTC. The encoded protein is CAITSDGQGTHEQYF.

CDR3 amino acids: CASSVGIVGETQYF. CDR3 DNA sequence: TGTGCCAGCAGCGTAGGGATAGTCGGAGAGACCCAGTACTTC. This chain connects TRBV9 to TRBJ2-5; no definite D call. The CDR3 runs 14 residues. The germline V gene encodes CDR1 SGDLS and CDR2 YYNGEE. The V and J ends lost 0 bases and 4 bases respectively, with 10 bases between them.

The chain couples TRBV6-5 to TRBJ2-3; D ambiguous. Trimming took off 10 bases at V and 3 bases at J, with 14 bases between the two ends. Germline CDR1 MNHEY, CDR2 SVGAGI. This CDR3 spans 13 amino acids. CDR3 coding DNA: TGTGCCATCACCAAGGCCGGAACAGATACGCAGTATTTT. It encodes CAITKAGTDTQYF.

The J gene is TRBJ1-4, the V gene TRBV5-5; D is unresolved. V lost 6 bases and J 8 bases, leaving 14 bases between the germline ends. The germline gives CDR1 SGHKS, CDR2 YYEKEE (reference sequence). The CDR3 has 13 amino acids. CDR3 region: CASTRGLGEKLFF. CDR3 DNA: TGTGCCAGCACCCGGGGTTTGGGAGAAAAACTGTTTTTT.

This clone was counted between two and nine times. V usage is TRBV2 and J usage is TRBJ2-7; D remains ambiguous. The germline V and J ends were trimmed by 6 bases and 2 bases, with 11 bases remaining between them. Looked up from germline, CDR1 is SNHLY and CDR2 is FYNNEI. The CDR3 totals 13 residues. The CDR3 DNA sequence: TGTGCCAGCAGCCTAGATCCCCCCTACGAGCAGTACTTC. Translated: CASSLDPPYEQYF.

The J gene is TRBJ2-5, the V gene TRBV5-5, with D uncertain. Trimming took off 0 bases at V and 5 bases at J, with 8 bases between the two ends. Germline CDR1 is SGHKS and CDR2 is YYEKEE (reference sequence). The CDR3 runs 13 residues. The CDR3 protein is CASSLEPRETQYF. The CDR3 nucleotides are TGTGCCAGCAGCTTGGAGCCAAGGGAGACCCAGTACTTC.

The chain joins TRBV5-1 to TRBJ2-3; the D is unclear. Trimming removed 3 bases at V and 2 bases at J, with 4 bases between. This CDR3 contains 12 residues. Germline V lookup: CDR1 SGHRS, CDR2 YFSETQ. The CDR3 loop reads CASSSYTDTQYF. The CDR3 region has the DNA TGCGCCAGCAGCTCATACACAGATACGCAGTATTTT.

The rearrangement uses TRBV25-1 and TRBJ2-1, with 9 nucleotides matching TRBD2. Germline V gene lookup returns CDR1 MGHDK and CDR2 SYGVNS. The J segment lost 5 bases and the V segment lost 3 bases, leaving 5 bases of the junction unmatched. This CDR3 is built from 15 residues. CDR3 loop: CASSDTGTSNNEQFF. The CDR3 DNA reads TGTGCCAGCAGTGATACAGGGACTAGCAACAATGAGCAGTTCTTC.

The chain employs TRBV28 and TRBJ2-3, with 7 positions matching TRBD1. The junction had 4 bases not matched to a gene; V was cut back by 4 bases and J by 0 bases. The CDR3 sequence is 15 residues long. CDR1 is MDHEN, CDR2 SYDVKM, per germline. The CDR3 is CASSSRDRSTDTQYF. DNA of the CDR3: TGTGCCAGCAGTTCACGGGACAGAAGCACAGATACGCAGTATTTT.

V gene TRBV28 combines with J gene TRBJ1-2, with a tentative D call TRBD1 (6 bases). V lost 5 bases and J lost 4, with 14 bases in between. The CDR3 spans 14 residues. CDR1 and CDR2 from the germline V gene are MDHEN and SYDVKM. The CDR3 loop is CASSIQGFGYGYTF. CDR3 DNA: TGTGCCAGCAGTATCCAGGGGTTCGGCTATGGCTACACCTTC.

The V call is TRBV19, the J call TRBJ2-1; possibly TRBD1 or TRBD2 for D (5 bases each). Germline CDR1 and CDR2: LNHDA and SQIVND (reference sequence). This CDR3 contains 15 residues. Trimming took off 5 bases at V and 8 bases at J, with 19 bases between the two ends. The CDR3 coding sequence is TGTGCCAGTAGTGCCCGCCGGGGCCTCACGGATGAGCAGTTCTTC. It translates to CASSARRGLTDEQFF.

The V gene is TRBV5-6, the J gene TRBJ1-1; no definite D call. The CDR3 sequence is 13 residues long. Trimming took off 9 bases at V and 0 bases at J, with 12 bases between the two ends. CDR1 is SGHDT and CDR2 is YYEEEE in the germline V gene. Here the CDR3 DNA reads TGTGCCACCCGGGCGGGAATGAACACTGAAGCTTTCTTT. Translating it yields CATRAGMNTEAFF.

The chain is built from TRBV6-6 and TRBJ2-1; 11 bases line up with TRBD2. Germline trimming cut 6 bases from V and 6 bases from J; bases unmatched to any gene: 7. The CDR3 covers 15 residues. In germline, CDR1 is MNHNY, CDR2 SVGAGI (reference sequence). CDR3 sequence reads: CASSYTSGRSNEQFF. The CDR3, as DNA: TGTGCCAGCAGCTATACTAGCGGGAGAAGCAATGAGCAGTTCTTC.

The chain links TRBV4-2 to TRBJ1-2, with a possible D match to TRBD1 (6 bases). Germline V gene data show CDR1 as LGHNA and CDR2 as YNFKEQ. Trimming took off 1 base at V and 4 bases at J, with 13 bases between the two ends. The CDR3 length is 15 residues. CDR3 coding DNA: TGTGCCAGCAGCCAAGGTTCGACAGGCATCTATGGCTACACCTTC. Translated: CASSQGSTGIYGYTF.